The 27 T cell receptor beta chains in this list originate from one sample, sequenced in a study of OX40 agonist ivuxolimab in advanced cancers. Here immunoSEQ multiplex PCR was the method, and the copy in TCRdb shows in-frame clones only, minus some. The table lists some 66,000 clones, roughly 80% of them singletons, with about 2.3% in the top ten. The sequencing here drew on CD4+ or CD8+ T cells sorted from blood, taken in a trial of the OX40 agonist ivuxolimab. Source of these receptors: an adult with an advanced solid tumor such as melanoma, head and neck, liver or kidney cancer.

J is TRBJ1-6 and V is TRBV15; D remains ambiguous. The CDR3 is made up of 14 amino acids. Trimming cost V 0 bases and J 6 bases, with 6 bases left between them. Germline assignment: CDR1 LNHNV and CDR2 YYDKDF (reference sequence). CDR3 nucleotide sequence: TGTGCCACCAGCAGAGATCGGAGTAATTCACCCCTCCACTTT. This gives the protein CATSRDRSNSPLHF.

The chain is built from TRBV11-2 and TRBJ2-1; tentative D call: TRBD2 (6 bases). The germline V and J ends were trimmed by 1 base and 3 bases, with 13 bases remaining between them. Germline V CDR1 and CDR2: SGHAT, FQNNGV. The CDR3 is 16 residues long. The CDR3 DNA reads TGTGCCAGCAGCTTAGCGATGGCGGGGTTCTACAATGAGCAGTTCTTC. Translating it yields CASSLAMAGFYNEQFF.

The chain carries TRBV28 and TRBJ1-1; a weak D match, TRBD1 (6 bases). Germline values: CDR1 MDHEN, CDR2 SYDVKM. The CDR3 is 14 amino acids. V shed 2 bases and J shed 10 bases, with 17 bases lying between them. The CDR3 is CASSLAGQGMRAFF. The CDR3 coding sequence is TGTGCCAGCAGTTTAGCGGGGCAGGGGATGCGAGCTTTCTTT. Complete variable domain (other parts from reference TRBV28 and TRBJ1-1): DVKVTQSSRYLVKRTGEKVFLECVQDMDHENMFWYRQDPGLGLRLIYFSYDVKMKEKGDIPEGYSVSREKKERFSLILESASTNQTSMYLCASSLAGQGMRAFFGQGTRLTVV.

CDR3 DNA: TGTGCCAGCTCACCTCGAGACACGACTGGAGGCTACACCTTC. As protein: CASSPRDTTGGYTF. V gene TRBV18 combines with J gene TRBJ1-2; D remains ambiguous. There are 14 residues in the CDR3. V dropped 3 bases and J dropped 8 bases, with 16 bases sitting between them. Looked up from germline, CDR1 is KGHSH and CDR2 is LQKENI.

This chain uses TRBV14 with TRBJ2-4; D is unresolved. This CDR3 is built from 12 residues. Trimming shortened V by 0 bases and J by 11 bases, and 8 bases separated the two germline ends. CDR1 and CDR2 (germline): SGHDN, FVKESK. CDR3 DNA: TGTGCCAGCAGCCAAGAGATCGGCTTTCAGTACTTC. Its translation: CASSQEIGFQYF.

This clone was seen more than once but under ten times. The CDR3: CASSAQQGAGYGYTF. DNA for the CDR3: TGTGCCAGCAGTGCTCAACAGGGGGCCGGCTATGGCTACACCTTC. The chain joins TRBV6-4 to TRBJ1-2; 9 bases match TRBD1. With V trimmed by 4 bases and J by 4 bases, 7 bases remained unmatched. The CDR3 length is 15 residues. Per germline, CDR1 MRHNA and CDR2 SNTAGT.

CDR3 protein: CASLRLAGTNEQFF. The CDR3 DNA follows: TGTGCCAGCCTAAGACTAGCGGGAACAAATGAGCAGTTCTTC. The chain couples TRBV27 to TRBJ2-1; 11 bases align to TRBD2. There are 14 residues in the CDR3. Trimming cost V 8 bases and J 7 bases; bases outside gene matches: 7. Per germline, CDR1 MNHEY and CDR2 SMNVEV (reference sequence).

The chain employs TRBV9 and TRBJ1-5, with D possibly matching TRBD1 (5 bases). V was cut by 3 bases and J by 5 bases, with 9 bases left in between. The CDR3 sequence is 13 residues long. CDR1 and CDR2 (germline): SGDLS, YYNGEE. The CDR3 here is CASSGGGDQPQHF. CDR3 in DNA: TGTGCCAGCAGCGGAGGAGGGGATCAGCCCCAGCATTTT.

Relative to its sample, this clone is medium-sized. CDR3 sequence: CASEAGELHTGELFF. DNA for the CDR3: TGTGCCAGCGAAGCGGGAGAACTCCACACCGGGGAGCTGTTTTTT. The chain has TRBV4-2 and TRBJ2-2; 8 bases map to TRBD2. J was trimmed by 3 bases and V by 8 bases; bases with no gene match: 8. In germline, CDR1 is LGHNA, CDR2 YNFKEQ. This CDR3 comprises 15 residues.

Here the CDR3 reads CASKAELRDGEQFF. The CDR3 coding sequence is TGCGCCAGCAAAGCCGAGCTTCGTGATGGTGAGCAGTTCTTC. The chain combines TRBV5-1 with TRBJ2-1; D gene unclear. The CDR3 covers 14 residues. Germline CDR1 and CDR2: SGHRS and YFSETQ. Deletions cut 6 bases from V and 9 bases from J, with 19 bases between. The full variable domain, rest sourced from reference TRBV5-1 and TRBJ2-1, is KAGVTQTPRYLIKTRGQQVTLSCSPISGHRSVSWYQQTPGQGLQFLFEYFSETQRNKGNFPGRFSGRQFSNSRSEMNVSTLELGDSALYLCASKAELRDGEQFFGPGTRLTVL.

V and J are TRBV11-2 and TRBJ2-3; D remains unclear. Germline loops: CDR1 SGHAT, CDR2 FQNNGV. Between the trimmed V and J ends, which lost 1 base and 0 bases, there was a span of 5 bases. CDR3 length: 14 residues. In DNA form, the CDR3 reads TGTGCCAGCAGCTTAGCCCTCAGCACAGATACGCAGTATTTT. Its protein product is CASSLALSTDTQYF.

The sample holds a few counts of this clone. This chain links TRBV6-4 with TRBJ2-2; tentatively, D is TRBD1 (6 bases). The germline CDR1 and CDR2 sequences are MRHNA and SNTAGT. V lost 6 bases, J lost 9 bases, and 23 bases lay in between. The CDR3 sequence is 16 residues long. The CDR3 reads CASSPVYDRNPRELFF. The CDR3 DNA reads as TGTGCCAGCAGCCCTGTTTATGACAGGAACCCGAGGGAGCTGTTTTTT.

This clone appeared a single time. V usage is TRBV28 and J usage is TRBJ2-7; 9 nucleotides agree with TRBD2. Germline CDR1 MDHEN, CDR2 SYDVKM. J lost 2 bases, V lost 3 bases, and 17 bases had no gene match. This CDR3 spans 19 amino acids. Written as DNA, the CDR3 is TGTGCCAGCAGTTTCGCCAGGTTGTTAGCGGGGGCCCATCCCTACGAGCAGTACTTC. It specifies CASSFARLLAGAHPYEQYF.

The rearrangement joins TRBV28 to TRBJ2-7; 11 bases map to TRBD2. CDR1 and CDR2 from the germline V gene are MDHEN and SYDVKM. This CDR3 contains 15 residues. V trimming: 6 bases; J trimming: 2 bases; junction bases outside the gene matches: 6. CDR3 amino acids: CASRKRLAGTYEQYF. The CDR3, as DNA: TGTGCCAGCAGGAAACGACTAGCGGGAACCTACGAGCAGTACTTC.

The rearrangement uses TRBV12-5 and TRBJ2-7; D may be TRBD1 (6 bases). V dropped 5 bases and J dropped 4 bases, with 9 bases sitting between them. The CDR3 length is 12 residues. The germline V gene has CDR1 LGHNT and CDR2 FRNRAP. The CDR3 DNA is TGTGCTAGTGGTCCGGACAGTTACGAGCAGTACTTC. Translation: CASGPDSYEQYF.

This clone was picked up a small number of times. This chain uses TRBV6-6 with TRBJ1-1, with TRBD1 matching over 9 bases. The CDR3 sequence is 13 residues long. Germline CDR1 and CDR2: MNHNY and SVGAGI (reference sequence). V shed 10 bases and J 1 base; nucleotides not matched to a gene: 4. CDR3 amino acids: CANGGQGNTEAFF. DNA for the CDR3: TGTGCCAACGGGGGACAGGGGAACACTGAAGCTTTCTTT.

The chain employs TRBV29-1 and TRBJ2-6; D not resolved. The V and J ends lost 0 bases and 3 bases respectively, with 6 bases between them. CDR3 size: 14 residues. CDR1 is SQVTM, CDR2 ANQGSEA, per germline. CDR3: CSVEEAGGANVLTF. Written as DNA, the CDR3 is TGCAGCGTTGAAGAAGCAGGTGGGGCCAACGTCCTGACTTTC.

This rearrangement joins TRBV6-5 to TRBJ2-5, with D possibly matching TRBD1 (6 bases). The V end lost 0 bases, the J end lost 1 base, and 12 bases lay between the germline ends. The CDR3 totals 16 residues. Germline V gives CDR1 MNHEY, CDR2 SVGAGI. CDR3 nucleotide sequence: TGTGCCAGCAGTTACTCTTGGGGGCGCCTCCAAGAGACCCAGTACTTC. It specifies CASSYSWGRLQETQYF.

The chain uses TRBV5-1 and TRBJ1-3; possibly TRBD1 for D (5 bases). This CDR3 contains 16 residues. Germline CDR1 SGHRS, CDR2 YFSETQ. Between the trimmed V and J ends, which lost 0 bases and 0 bases, there was a span of 10 bases. The CDR3 region is CASSLAGTSSGNTIYF. For the CDR3, the DNA is TGCGCCAGCAGCTTGGCTGGGACGAGCTCTGGAAACACCATATATTTT.

The V call is TRBV13, the J call TRBJ2-3; 8 positions match TRBD2. This CDR3 has 15 residues. CDR1 and CDR2 from the germline V gene are PRHDT and FYEKMQ (reference sequence). V was clipped by 5 bases and J by 4 bases; unmatched bases: 8. The CDR3 region is CASSAIAGFSDTQYF. CDR3 sequence (DNA): TGTGCCAGCAGCGCAATAGCGGGATTTTCAGATACGCAGTATTTT.

The chain combines TRBV9 with TRBJ2-7, with D possibly matching TRBD2 (5 bases). Germline V CDR1 and CDR2: SGDLS, YYNGEE. The CDR3 length is 13 residues. V was shortened by 5 bases and J by 6 bases, with 15 bases between the two germline ends. The CDR3 region is CASSRGSGFEQYF. The DNA of the CDR3 is TGTGCCAGCAGTCGAGGGAGCGGTTTCGAGCAGTACTTC.

V usage is TRBV23-1 and J usage is TRBJ1-3; D gene unclear. TRBV23-1 is an ORF, and what it does is uncertain. This CDR3 has 13 residues. The V and J ends lost 3 bases and 3 bases respectively, with 6 bases between them. CDR3 sequence (DNA): TGCGCCAGCAGTCACTCAGGTGGAAACACCATATATTTT. This sequence encodes CASSHSGGNTIYF.

This clone was detected ten times or more. The genes are TRBV5-4 and TRBJ1-2, with D unresolved. V was clipped by 0 bases and J by 8 bases, with 11 bases between them. There are 13 residues in the CDR3. Germline assignment: CDR1 SGHNT and CDR2 YYREEE (reference sequence). CDR3 DNA sequence: TGTGCCAGCAGCTTGGGTCAATTGGACGGCTACACCTTC. It translates to CASSLGQLDGYTF.

This clone has a handful of counts. The chain combines TRBV10-1 with TRBJ2-3, with D possibly TRBD1 on 5 matching bases. Per germline, CDR1 WNHNN and CDR2 SYGVQD (reference sequence). The CDR3 loop spans 15 amino acids. V was pared by 4 bases and J by 1 base, with 12 bases between. The CDR3 bases are TGCGCCAGCAGTGGAGGACAAGGGGGCACAGATACGCAGTATTTT. Protein: CASSGGQGGTDTQYF.

The chain has TRBV19 and TRBJ1-3, with D possibly being TRBD1 (5 bases). This CDR3 is 12 amino acids long. The V end was cut by 7 bases, the J end by 2 bases, with 6 bases between. Germline CDR1 and CDR2: LNHDA and SQIVND (reference sequence). The chain's CDR3 is CASKGPGNTIYF. DNA for the CDR3: TGTGCCAGTAAGGGACCTGGAAACACCATATATTTT.

The J gene is TRBJ2-7, the V gene TRBV7-6; D perhaps matches TRBD2 (6 bases). The CDR3 is 12 residues long. Trimming removed 5 bases at V and 6 bases at J, with 11 bases between. Germline V gene data show CDR1 as SGHVS and CDR2 as FNYEAQ. The CDR3: CASSRDSLEQYF. The CDR3 DNA reads as TGTGCCAGCAGCCGGGACTCCCTCGAGCAGTACTTC. Supplemented by reference TRBV7-6 and TRBJ2-7, the full variable domain reads GAGVSQSPRYKVTKRGQDVALRCDPISGHVSLYWYRQALGQGPEFLTYFNYEAQQDKSGLPNDRFSAERPEGSISTLTIQRTEQRDSAMYRCASSRDSLEQYFGPGTRLTVT.

This chain links TRBV28 with TRBJ2-5, with 8 nucleotides matching TRBD1. This CDR3 contains 14 residues. V was clipped by 5 bases and J by 5 bases; unmatched bases: 7. The germline CDR1 and CDR2 sequences are MDHEN and SYDVKM. The CDR3 DNA sequence: TGTGCCAGCAGTCCTCCCCGGACAGGGGAGACCCAGTACTTC. Protein sequence: CASSPPRTGETQYF.